These 21 T cell receptor beta chains share one sample of origin, sequenced in a study of shared clonotypes between healthy human individuals. The protocol was immunoSEQ multiplex PCR, while the TCRdb copy is restricted to in-frame clones and leaves out a portion. This table has 2.3 million or so clones, 93% appearing once. Source material: naive CD4+ T cells from PBMCs. Sample subset: CD45RA+ positively selected. Receptors originate from a man in his late teens or twenties in good health. Some clones in this sample may be carry-over from other donors' samples.

The chain couples TRBV5-1 to TRBJ2-5; perhaps TRBD2 as D (6 bases). The CDR3 is made up of 16 amino acids. Germline V gene data show CDR1 as SGHRS and CDR2 as YFSETQ. Trimming shortened V by 1 base and J by 1 base, and 14 bases separated the two germline ends. The DNA for the CDR3 is TGCGCCAGCAGCTTGTTTACTAGCCGTAGCCAAGAGACCCAGTACTTC. Translation gives CASSLFTSRSQETQYF.

This rearrangement joins TRBV4-1 to TRBJ1-2; D might be TRBD1 (6 bases). The CDR3 contains 16 residues. CDR1 and CDR2 from the germline V gene are MGHRA and YSYEKL. Trimming left V 2 bases short and J 4 bases short, with 17 bases between. The DNA for the CDR3 is TGCGCCAGCAGCCAATCAACCGGGACAATGGTCTATGGCTACACCTTC. Protein: CASSQSTGTMVYGYTF.

This clone was seen a single time. The gene calls are TRBV11-2 and TRBJ1-2; no clear D. V lost 5 bases and J lost 3, with 16 bases in between. There are 15 residues in the CDR3. Germline loops: CDR1 SGHAT, CDR2 FQNNGV. The CDR3: CASSHVLEPDYGYTF. In nucleotides, the CDR3 is TGTGCCAGCAGCCACGTTCTGGAACCCGACTATGGCTACACCTTC. The variable domain in full, with the rest retrieved from reference TRBV11-2 and TRBJ1-2, is EAGVAQSPRYKIIEKRQSVAFWCNPISGHATLYWYQQILGQGPKLLIQFQNNGVVDDSQLPKDRFSAERLKGVDSTLKIQPAKLEDSAVYLCASSHVLEPDYGYTFGSGTRLTVV.

The chain uses TRBV14 and TRBJ2-1; D unresolved. The germline V gene has CDR1 SGHDN and CDR2 FVKESK. V lost 2 bases and J lost 9, with 11 bases in between. This CDR3 contains 13 residues. The CDR3 reads CASSQQPRSEQFF. The CDR3 DNA follows: TGTGCCAGCAGCCAACAACCTCGCAGTGAGCAGTTCTTC. Combining the CDR3 with reference TRBV14 and TRBJ2-1 gives the whole variable domain EAGVTQFPSHSVIEKGQTVTLRCDPISGHDNLYWYRRVMGKEIKFLLHFVKESKQDESGMPNNRFLAERTGGTYSTLKVQPAELEDSGVYFCASSQQPRSEQFFGPGTRLTVL.

The gene calls are TRBV28 and TRBJ2-7, with TRBD1 matching 8 bases. V lost 5 bases to trimming and J lost 3 bases; unmatched junction nucleotides: 15. The germline gives CDR1 MDHEN, CDR2 SYDVKM. This CDR3 spans 17 amino acids. In nucleotides, the CDR3 is TGTGCCAGCAGTCCAACCCGGGACAGGCCTAGGCGCTACGAGCAGTACTTC. It is translated as CASSPTRDRPRRYEQYF. Based on the CDR3 plus reference TRBV28 and TRBJ2-7, the full variable domain is DVKVTQSSRYLVKRTGEKVFLECVQDMDHENMFWYRQDPGLGLRLIYFSYDVKMKEKGDIPEGYSVSREKKERFSLILESASTNQTSMYLCASSPTRDRPRRYEQYFGPGTRLTVT.

This chain joins TRBV7-3 and TRBJ2-2; D ambiguous. V dropped 5 bases and J dropped 6 bases, with 19 bases sitting between them. This CDR3 region has 16 residues. The germline CDR1 and CDR2 sequences are SGHTA and FQGTGA. Here the CDR3 reads CASSERPPTYPGELFF. DNA for the CDR3: TGTGCCAGCAGCGAACGACCCCCCACCTACCCCGGGGAGCTGTTTTTT.

The chain has TRBV6-6 and TRBJ1-5; possible D gene TRBD1, 5 bases. Germline V gene lookup returns CDR1 MNHNY and CDR2 SVGAGI (reference sequence). Trimming took 3 bases from V and 6 from J, leaving 15 bases between them. CDR3 size: 15 residues. The CDR3 loop is CASSYRDRGFQPQHF. The CDR3 DNA follows: TGTGCCAGCAGTTATCGGGACCGGGGGTTTCAGCCCCAGCATTTT.

The V and J genes are TRBV6-4 and TRBJ2-3; 8 bases are shared with TRBD2. With V trimmed by 7 bases and J by 8 bases, 14 bases remained unmatched. Per germline, CDR1 MRHNA and CDR2 SNTAGT. This CDR3 region has 15 residues. The CDR3 region is CASKERPSGPGTQYF. The DNA of the CDR3 is TGTGCCAGCAAGGAAAGGCCTAGCGGGCCAGGTACGCAGTATTTT.

This clone was detected once. The chain couples TRBV5-4 to TRBJ2-2; possibly TRBD1 or TRBD2 for D (5 bases each). Trimming took off 0 bases at V and 0 bases at J, with 6 bases between the two ends. CDR3 length equals 15 residues. Germline assignment: CDR1 SGHNT and CDR2 YYREEE (reference sequence). The CDR3: CASSLAGPNTGELFF. The CDR3 DNA sequence: TGTGCCAGCAGCTTGGCGGGGCCGAACACCGGGGAGCTGTTTTTT.

The chain is built from TRBV7-2 and TRBJ1-2; D is unclear. The V and J ends lost 3 bases and 3 bases respectively, with 8 bases between them. Germline CDR1 and CDR2: SGHTA and FQGNSA. This CDR3 contains 13 residues. The chain's CDR3 is CASSLLQDYGYTF. CDR3 DNA sequence: TGTGCCAGCAGCTTGCTGCAGGACTATGGCTACACCTTC. Full variable domain (missing parts from reference TRBV7-2 and TRBJ1-2): GAGVSQSPSNKVTEKGKDVELRCDPISGHTALYWYRQSLGQGLEFLIYFQGNSAPDKSGLPSDRFSAERTGGSVSTLTIQRTQQEDSAVYLCASSLLQDYGYTFGSGTRLTVV.

The chain couples TRBV11-2 to TRBJ2-1, with TRBD1 matching 11 bases. Germline loops: CDR1 SGHAT, CDR2 FQNNGV. This CDR3 has 16 amino acids. V lost 5 bases and J lost 4; bases outside the gene matches: 7. The CDR3 nucleotides read TGTGCCAGCAGCCCCCAGGGACAGGGGGGTTACAATGAGCAGTTCTTC. This gives the protein CASSPQGQGGYNEQFF.

The V and J genes are TRBV4-1 and TRBJ1-4, with a possible D match to TRBD1 (6 bases). The V end was cut by 3 bases, the J end by 8 bases, with 19 bases between. This CDR3 is 16 amino acids long. Germline V gives CDR1 MGHRA, CDR2 YSYEKL. Written as DNA, the CDR3 is TGCGCCAGCAGCCAGAAAGGCGGGGGCCAGGGGGAAAAACTGTTTTTT. It translates to CASSQKGGGQGEKLFF.

This clone has more than one count but fewer than ten. The chain combines TRBV4-3 with TRBJ2-5, with D possibly TRBD2 on 5 matching bases. The V end lost 0 bases, the J end lost 4 bases, and 12 bases lay between the germline ends. The CDR3 totals 15 residues. CDR1 LGHNA and CDR2 YSLEER come from the germline V gene. The CDR3 DNA is TGCGCCAGCAGCCAAGATCCTAGCAGGCGAGAGACCCAGTACTTC. Protein product: CASSQDPSRRETQYF.

This chain links TRBV5-1 with TRBJ2-7; TRBD2 aligns across 8 bases. J was trimmed by 3 bases and V by 4 bases; bases with no gene match: 9. The germline gives CDR1 SGHRS, CDR2 YFSETQ. There are 15 residues in the CDR3. The CDR3 region is CASSRTGGRNYEQYF. The CDR3 DNA sequence: TGCGCCAGCAGCCGCACGGGAGGGCGGAACTACGAGCAGTACTTC.

The chain couples TRBV7-9 to TRBJ2-1; perhaps TRBD2 as D (5 bases). Trimming shortened V by 4 bases and J by 10 bases, and 8 bases separated the two germline ends. This CDR3 is 11 amino acids long. Looked up from germline, CDR1 is SEHNR and CDR2 is FQNEAQ (reference sequence). CDR3 in amino acids: CASSSGVEQFF. In nucleotides, the CDR3 is TGTGCCAGCAGCTCCGGGGTAGAGCAGTTCTTC.

In DNA, the CDR3 is TGTGCCAGCAGCCCCGGGACAGGGGGTGCGTTGTCTGGGGCCAACGTCCTGACTTTC. Encoded protein: CASSPGTGGALSGANVLTF. The chain is built from TRBV6-4 and TRBJ2-6; 11 bases match TRBD1. Germline CDR1 is MRHNA and CDR2 is SNTAGT. The CDR3 is 19 amino acids. J gave up 1 base and V 6 bases, and 11 bases lay outside the gene matches.

The chain couples TRBV28 to TRBJ2-4; D tentatively fits TRBD1 or TRBD2 (5 bases each). V was pared by 6 bases and J by 0 bases, with 15 bases between. The CDR3 length is 16 residues. The V gene's germline CDR1 is MDHEN and CDR2 SYDVKM. The CDR3: CASSRPGAQAKNIQYF. The DNA of the CDR3 is TGTGCCAGCAGCCGACCCGGGGCGCAAGCCAAAAACATTCAGTACTTC.

This clone was observed a few times. V gene TRBV9 combines with J gene TRBJ2-2; D is undetermined. Trimming pared 1 base from V and 8 bases from J, leaving 9 bases between. The germline V gene encodes CDR1 SGDLS and CDR2 YYNGEE. The CDR3 extends over 13 amino acids. CDR3: CASSVLDLGELFF. DNA of the CDR3: TGTGCCAGCAGCGTATTGGACCTGGGGGAGCTGTTTTTT.

DNA for the CDR3: TGCAGCGTGGTGGTCGCGGGGTACACAGATACGCAGTATTTT. Translating it yields CSVVVAGYTDTQYF. This sequence joins TRBV29-1 and TRBJ2-3; tentative D call: TRBD2 (6 bases). CDR1 is SQVTM and CDR2 is ANQGSEA in the germline V gene. V shed 6 bases and J shed 2 bases, with 15 bases lying between them. CDR3 length: 14 amino acids.

The chain links TRBV28 to TRBJ1-1; 7 bases agree with TRBD1. This CDR3 is 14 amino acids long. V was pared by 5 bases and J by 8 bases, with 11 bases of the junction left unmatched. Germline CDR1 and CDR2: MDHEN and SYDVKM. CDR3 protein: CASSPSTGFEEAFF. The CDR3 DNA reads as TGTGCCAGCAGTCCCTCGACAGGGTTTGAAGAAGCTTTCTTT.

A note on this clone: Other nucleotide sequences from this sample produce the same CDR3. V usage is TRBV7-3 and J usage is TRBJ2-1; D is ambiguous. The ends were cut back, 2 bases at V and 8 bases at J, with 4 bases in the middle. Germline V lookup: CDR1 SGHTA, CDR2 FQGTGA. This CDR3 spans 11 amino acids. For the CDR3, the DNA is TGTGCCAGCAGCTTAGGACATGAGCAGTTCTTC. It is translated as CASSLGHEQFF.